A single sample gave rise to the 10 T cell receptor beta chains below, sequenced in a study of Tregs in tolerant kidney transplant recipients. Profiled with immunoSEQ multiplex PCR; TCRdb holds only in-frame clones, not every one. The sample consists of 46,000 or so clones, about 90% of them appearing once. The source material was Tregs from blood. The receptors were gathered from a human donor in good health.

J is TRBJ2-5 and V is TRBV5-4; 9 bases are shared with TRBD2. V trimming: 4 bases; J trimming: 4 bases; junction bases outside the gene matches: 5. Germline CDR1 is SGHNT and CDR2 is YYREEE (reference sequence). CDR3 size: 14 residues. The CDR3 loop is CASSNAGGRETQYF. CDR3 in DNA: TGTGCCAGCAGCAACGCGGGGGGGCGAGAGACCCAGTACTTC. Looking up the rest from reference TRBV5-4 and TRBJ2-5 gives the full variable domain: ETGVTQSPTHLIKTRGQQVTLRCSSQSGHNTVSWYQQALGQGPQFIFQYYREEENGRGNFPPRFSGLQFPNYSSELNVNALELDDSALYLCASSNAGGRETQYFGPGTRLLVL.

The J gene is TRBJ1-3, the V gene TRBV18, with D perhaps matching TRBD1 (6 bases). Germline CDR1 and CDR2: KGHSH and LQKENI. The CDR3 has 13 residues. Trimming pared 4 bases from V and 2 bases from J, leaving 6 bases between. The CDR3 sequence is CASSQGAGNTIYF. The CDR3, as DNA: TGTGCCAGCTCACAGGGGGCTGGAAACACCATATATTTT.

V usage is TRBV11-2 and J usage is TRBJ1-6, with D perhaps TRBD1 (6 bases). Germline assignment: CDR1 SGHAT and CDR2 FQNNGV. The CDR3 extends over 14 amino acids. With 3 bases removed from V and 11 bases from J, the gap between germline ends came to 14 bases. CDR3 sequence: CASSFPTGGPPLHF. The DNA of the CDR3 is TGTGCCAGCAGCTTTCCGACAGGAGGGCCACCCCTCCACTTT.

This clone has a handful of counts. V and J are TRBV5-1 and TRBJ2-5; 9 nucleotides agree with TRBD2. The CDR3 runs 14 residues. The germline CDR1 and CDR2 sequences are SGHRS and YFSETQ. V was clipped by 0 bases and J by 4 bases; unmatched bases: 1. The CDR3 protein is CASSLETSGETQYF. For the CDR3, the DNA is TGCGCCAGCAGCTTGGAGACTAGCGGAGAGACCCAGTACTTC.

The chain links TRBV11-3 to TRBJ2-1, with TRBD1 identical over 10 bases. V lost 5 bases to trimming and J lost 8 bases; unmatched junction nucleotides: 12. Per the germline V gene, CDR1 is SGHNT and CDR2 is YENEEA. The length of the CDR3 is 16 residues. CDR3 bases: TGTGCCAGCAGCAGGAGAGGGGGACAGGGGAGCTATGAGCAGTTCTTC. This encodes CASSRRGGQGSYEQFF. Filled out from reference TRBV11-3 and TRBJ2-1, the complete variable domain reads EAGVVQSPRYKIIEKKQPVAFWCNPISGHNTLYWYLQNLGQGPELLIRYENEEAVDDSQLPKDRFSAERLKGVDSTLKIQPAELGDSAVYLCASSRRGGQGSYEQFFGPGTRLTVL.

This chain uses TRBV15 with TRBJ2-4, with D tentatively TRBD1 or TRBD2 (6 bases each). CDR1 is LNHNV, CDR2 YYDKDF, per germline (reference sequence). The CDR3 runs to 14 residues. With 3 bases removed from V and 7 bases from J, the gap between germline ends came to 13 bases. The CDR3 DNA reads as TGTGCCACCAGCAGCGGGGGCGCCGGTAACATTCAGTACTTC. Translation: CATSSGGAGNIQYF.

This clone was recorded only once. The rearrangement uses TRBV19 and TRBJ1-1, with D uncertain. V lost 7 bases and J 7 bases, leaving 13 bases between the germline ends. Looked up from germline, CDR1 is LNHDA and CDR2 is SQIVND (reference sequence). This CDR3 is built from 12 residues. The CDR3 sequence is CASTLGRVEAFF. Here the CDR3 DNA reads TGTGCCAGTACTCTAGGACGGGTTGAAGCTTTCTTT.

The chain uses TRBV4-1 and TRBJ2-6; TRBD1 agrees at 12 bases. The CDR3 loop spans 20 amino acids. V lost 3 bases and J lost 2; bases outside the gene matches: 11. Germline loops: CDR1 MGHRA, CDR2 YSYEKL. The CDR3 coding sequence is TGCGCCAGCAGCCACCACCTTAAGGGACAGGGGGCTACTGGGGCCAACGTCCTGACTTTC. Amino acids: CASSHHLKGQGATGANVLTF.

The chain has TRBV19 and TRBJ2-1, with 7 bases aligning to TRBD2. Unmatched junction bases numbered 6, after V lost 4 bases and J lost 3 bases. The CDR3 spans 15 residues. Germline V gene lookup returns CDR1 LNHDA and CDR2 SQIVND (reference sequence). The CDR3 DNA reads as TGTGCCAGTAGTACACACGGGACTAACTACAATGAGCAGTTCTTC. Amino acids: CASSTHGTNYNEQFF.

The V call is TRBV20-1, the J call TRBJ1-1; D remains unclear. V lost 4 bases to trimming and J lost 10 bases, with 13 bases between them. Germline loops: CDR1 DFQATT, CDR2 SNEGSKA (reference sequence). The CDR3 totals 11 residues. The CDR3 protein is CSANGVFGAFF. DNA for the CDR3: TGCAGTGCTAACGGCGTGTTTGGAGCTTTCTTT.